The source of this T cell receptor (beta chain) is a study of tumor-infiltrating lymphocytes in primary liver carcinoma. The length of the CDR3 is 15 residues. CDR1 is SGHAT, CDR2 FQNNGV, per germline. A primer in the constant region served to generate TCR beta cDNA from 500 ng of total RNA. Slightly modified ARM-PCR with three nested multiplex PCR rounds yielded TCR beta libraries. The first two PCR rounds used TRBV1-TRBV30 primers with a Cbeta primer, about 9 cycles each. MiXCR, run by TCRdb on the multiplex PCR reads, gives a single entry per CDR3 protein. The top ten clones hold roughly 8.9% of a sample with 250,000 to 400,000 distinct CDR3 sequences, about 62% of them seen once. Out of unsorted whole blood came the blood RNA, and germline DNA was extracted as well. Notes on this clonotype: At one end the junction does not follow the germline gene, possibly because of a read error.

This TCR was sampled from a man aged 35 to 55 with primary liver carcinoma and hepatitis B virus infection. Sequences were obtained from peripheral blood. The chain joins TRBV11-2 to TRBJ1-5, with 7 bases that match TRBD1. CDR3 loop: CASSSDRDPNRPQHF. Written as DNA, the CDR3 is TGTGCCAGCAGCTCCGACAGGGACCCTAATCGGCCCCAGCATTTT.